One sample yielded the 27 T cell receptor beta chains listed below, sequenced in a study of T cell responses to AZD1222 COVID-19 vaccine. The assay was immunoSEQ multiplex PCR, and TCRdb's table has in-frame clones only and misses some. Of under 80,000 clones listed, approximately 80% are singletons. The source was peripheral blood, collected on day 0 of AZD1222 vaccination. All receptors derive from an adult in good health.

This chain connects TRBV29-1 to TRBJ1-4, with D uncertain. V dropped 3 bases and J dropped 7 bases, with 9 bases sitting between them. The CDR3 totals 12 residues. CDR1 is SQVTM and CDR2 is ANQGSEA in the germline V gene. The CDR3 region has the DNA TGCAGCGTTGACACCGGAGGTGAAAAACTGTTTTTT. Protein: CSVDTGGEKLFF.

The CDR3 DNA sequence: TGTGCCAGCAGCGACAGGGATGGAGGATACACTGAAGCTTTCTTT. Protein product: CASSDRDGGYTEAFF. The V and J genes are TRBV2 and TRBJ1-1; TRBD1 matches 7 bases. Germline V CDR1 and CDR2: SNHLY, FYNNEI. The trim removed 6 bases at V and 3 bases at J, leaving 10 bases unmatched. This CDR3 has 15 amino acids.

This chain joins TRBV4-3 and TRBJ1-4; 8 bases align to TRBD1. The length of the CDR3 is 17 residues. J was trimmed by 8 bases and V by 0 bases; bases with no gene match: 11. Germline V gene lookup returns CDR1 LGHNA and CDR2 YSLEER. This chain's CDR3 is CASSQDPPGTGREKLFF. DNA for the CDR3: TGCGCCAGCAGCCAAGATCCCCCCGGGACAGGACGGGAAAAACTGTTTTTT.

This chain's CDR3 is CASNPAREEQFF. The CDR3 DNA reads as TGTGCCAGCAACCCAGCCAGGGAGGAGCAGTTCTTC. The V call is TRBV7-9, the J call TRBJ2-1; possibly TRBD1 or TRBD2 for D (5 bases each). The CDR3 has 12 amino acids. Germline V gives CDR1 SEHNR, CDR2 FQNEAQ (reference sequence). Trimming removed 7 bases at V and 10 bases at J, with 14 bases between.

This chain links TRBV18 with TRBJ2-5; 10 bases agree with TRBD1. The CDR3 is 16 amino acids. Per germline, CDR1 KGHSH and CDR2 LQKENI. Trimming at V came to 2 bases and at J to 4 bases, leaving 7 bases not matched to a gene. CDR3 protein: CASSPMRQGAGETQYF. DNA of the CDR3: TGTGCCAGCTCACCAATGCGACAGGGGGCGGGAGAGACCCAGTACTTC. The whole variable domain, filled in from reference TRBV18 and TRBJ2-5, reads NAGVMQNPRHLVRRRGQEARLRCSPMKGHSHVYWYRQLPEEGLKFMVYLQKENIIDESGMPKERFSAEFPKEGPSILRIQQVVRGDSAAYFCASSPMRQGAGETQYFGPGTRLLVL.

In its sample, this clone was seen once. The chain carries TRBV15 and TRBJ1-3, with D uncertain. The CDR3 spans 15 residues. The V and J ends lost 0 bases and 0 bases respectively, with 6 bases between them. Germline V gene data show CDR1 as LNHNV and CDR2 as YYDKDF (reference sequence). Here the CDR3 reads CATSRDRLSGNTIYF. The CDR3 nucleotides are TGTGCCACCAGCAGAGATCGTCTCTCTGGAAACACCATATATTTT.

A note on this clone: The same CDR3 also results from other DNA sequences found in this sample. The chain employs TRBV28 and TRBJ1-2; D unclear. The CDR3 consists of 11 residues. The V end lost 3 bases, the J end lost 4 bases, and 3 bases lay between the germline ends. Germline V gene sequence: CDR1 MDHEN, CDR2 SYDVKM. The chain's CDR3 is CASSLSYGYTF. CDR3 bases: TGTGCCAGCAGTTTGTCCTATGGCTACACCTTC.

The chain couples TRBV5-1 to TRBJ2-3; D gene unclear. The germline gives CDR1 SGHRS, CDR2 YFSETQ. The CDR3 length is 12 residues. V was trimmed by 3 bases and J by 0 bases, leaving 2 bases between them. The DNA for the CDR3 is TGCGCCAGCAGCTCTAGCACAGATACGCAGTATTTT. This gives the protein CASSSSTDTQYF. The variable domain in full, completed from reference TRBV5-1 and TRBJ2-3, reads KAGVTQTPRYLIKTRGQQVTLSCSPISGHRSVSWYQQTPGQGLQFLFEYFSETQRNKGNFPGRFSGRQFSNSRSEMNVSTLELGDSALYLCASSSSTDTQYFGPGTRLTVL.

This rearrangement joins TRBV6-5 to TRBJ1-1, with D hard to call. Trimming pared 5 bases from V and 1 base from J, leaving 8 bases between. CDR1 MNHEY and CDR2 SVGAGI come from the germline V gene. There are 13 residues in the CDR3. CDR3 DNA sequence: TGTGCCAGCAGTAGTATGTGGAACACTGAAGCTTTCTTT. This sequence encodes CASSSMWNTEAFF.

The V and J genes are TRBV7-2 and TRBJ1-1; 8 nucleotides align to TRBD1. The CDR3 consists of 17 residues. From germline, CDR1 is SGHTA and CDR2 FQGNSA. The V and J ends lost 3 bases and 4 bases, in that order; junction bases with no gene match: 13. The CDR3 here is CASSFVPGQVSGTEAFF. CDR3 DNA sequence: TGTGCCAGCAGCTTTGTCCCGGGACAGGTATCAGGCACTGAAGCTTTCTTT.

The chain has TRBV7-9 and TRBJ1-2, with D hard to call. Trimming stripped 5 bases from V and 7 bases from J, with 14 bases between. This CDR3 is built from 13 residues. CDR1 SEHNR and CDR2 FQNEAQ come from the germline V gene (reference sequence). The CDR3 spells CASSIDTHTGYTF. In DNA form, the CDR3 reads TGTGCCAGCAGCATTGACACCCACACTGGCTACACCTTC.

This rearrangement joins TRBV18 to TRBJ1-2; TRBD1 agrees at 11 bases. The CDR3 runs to 13 residues. Per the germline V gene, CDR1 is KGHSH and CDR2 is LQKENI. V lost 5 bases to trimming and J lost 7 bases; unmatched junction nucleotides: 3. This chain's CDR3 is CASSSDRGLGYTF. The CDR3 nucleotides are TGTGCCAGCTCATCGGACAGGGGGCTTGGCTACACCTTC.

This chain links TRBV21-1 with TRBJ1-5. TRBV21-1 is classified as a pseudogene. The CDR3 consists of 14 residues. CDR3 nucleotides: TGTGCCAGCAGCAAATGGGAGGGTTGGGTGCCCCAGCATTTT. This sequence encodes CASSKWEGWVPQHF.

There are a few counts of this clone. The chain links TRBV4-3 to TRBJ1-5; 7 positions match TRBD1. The CDR3 has 15 amino acids. V lost 1 base to trimming and J lost 5 bases; unmatched junction nucleotides: 5. CDR1 and CDR2 (germline): LGHNA, YSLEER. In nucleotides, the CDR3 is TGCGCCAGCAGCCAAGGGTTAGGGGGCGATCAGCCCCAGCATTTT. It translates to CASSQGLGGDQPQHF.

The CDR3 region has the DNA TGTGCCAGCAGCCCAACGGGACACTATGGCTACACCTTC. Residues: CASSPTGHYGYTF. The chain employs TRBV3-1 (or the pseudogene TRBV3-2) and TRBJ1-2; tentatively, D is TRBD1 (5 bases). The CDR3 length is 13 residues. The V gene lost 4 bases and the J gene lost 3 bases, with 9 bases spanning the gap. Germline V gives CDR1 LGHDT, CDR2 YNNKEL (reference sequence).

This clone has just one count. The genes are TRBV6-5 and TRBJ1-1; D gene unclear. Germline V CDR1 and CDR2: MNHEY, SVGAGI. This CDR3 has 11 amino acids. Trimming cost V 6 bases and J 3 bases, with 5 bases left between them. The CDR3 bases are TGTGCCAGCAGCCGGCACACTGAAGCTTTCTTT. It encodes CASSRHTEAFF.

This clone was seen a single time. The chain joins TRBV14 to TRBJ2-7, with 10 nucleotides matching TRBD1. Trimming took 0 bases from V and 2 from J; bases not matched to a gene: 1. Germline loops: CDR1 SGHDN, CDR2 FVKESK. The CDR3 covers 15 residues. The CDR3 sequence is CASSQEGQGPYEQYF. The CDR3 DNA follows: TGTGCCAGCAGCCAAGAGGGACAGGGGCCCTACGAGCAGTACTTC.

The rearrangement joins TRBV5-1 to TRBJ2-3, with 9 bases fitting TRBD2. V lost 3 bases to trimming and J lost 1 base; unmatched junction nucleotides: 3. The germline gives CDR1 SGHRS, CDR2 YFSETQ. The CDR3 runs 15 residues. The CDR3 DNA reads TGCGCCAGCAGCTCCCGACTAGCGGGCACAGATACGCAGTATTTT. Translating it yields CASSSRLAGTDTQYF.

V usage is TRBV28 and J usage is TRBJ1-6; D gene uncertain. Germline CDR1 is MDHEN and CDR2 is SYDVKM. This CDR3 contains 15 residues. Trimming removed 3 bases at V and 9 bases at J, with 15 bases between. The CDR3 DNA reads TGTGCCAGCAGTTTGGGCTCCCCCGTGGGTTCACCCCTCCACTTT. Protein sequence: CASSLGSPVGSPLHF.

V and J are TRBV24-1 and TRBJ1-4; D not certain. Looked up from germline, CDR1 is KGHDR and CDR2 is SFDVKD. The CDR3 contains 16 residues. The V end was cut by 4 bases, the J end by 4 bases, with 15 bases between. The CDR3 here is CATSDSLGPLNEKLFF. The CDR3 DNA sequence: TGTGCCACCAGTGACTCCCTCGGTCCCCTTAATGAAAAACTGTTTTTT.

V gene TRBV6-5 combines with J gene TRBJ1-1; tentative D call: TRBD1 (6 bases). The CDR3 loop spans 13 amino acids. Germline V gene sequence: CDR1 MNHEY, CDR2 SVGAGI. The V gene lost 6 bases and the J gene lost 1 base, with 9 bases spanning the gap. This chain's CDR3 is CASRTTGNTEAFF. The DNA for the CDR3 is TGTGCCAGCAGGACGACAGGGAACACTGAAGCTTTCTTT.

The chain is built from TRBV19 and TRBJ1-2; 8 positions match TRBD1. The CDR3 is made up of 13 amino acids. Looked up from germline, CDR1 is LNHDA and CDR2 is SQIVND (reference sequence). V was clipped by 6 bases and J by 8 bases; unmatched bases: 8. This CDR3 reads CASRDRGGGGYTF. CDR3 coding DNA: TGTGCCAGTAGAGACAGGGGAGGTGGCGGCTACACCTTC. Full variable domain (outside the CDR3, taken from reference TRBV19 and TRBJ1-2): DGGITQSPKYLFRKEGQNVTLSCEQNLNHDAMYWYRQDPGQGLRLIYYSQIVNDFQKGDIAEGYSVSREKKESFPLTVTSAQKNPTAFYLCASRDRGGGGYTFGSGTRLTVV.

This chain connects TRBV29-1 to TRBJ1-2, with D unresolved. The germline V gene has CDR1 SQVTM and CDR2 ANQGSEA. There are 12 residues in the CDR3. V was trimmed by 4 bases and J by 4 bases, leaving 10 bases between them. The CDR3 loop reads CSVVVPGYGYTF. DNA for the CDR3: TGCAGCGTTGTAGTGCCTGGCTATGGCTACACCTTC.

This clone was counted a single time. The chain couples TRBV15 to TRBJ2-5; 7 positions agree with TRBD2. This CDR3 is built from 16 residues. Germline CDR1 LNHNV, CDR2 YYDKDF (reference sequence). V shed 3 bases, J shed 5 bases, and the junction held 12 bases outside the gene matches. CDR3 in amino acids: CATSRSASGPSETQYF. Here the CDR3 DNA reads TGTGCCACCAGCAGGTCTGCTAGCGGTCCCTCGGAGACCCAGTACTTC.

The V and J genes are TRBV6-5 and TRBJ1-1; TRBD1 might be the D (6 bases). Germline V gene data show CDR1 as MNHEY and CDR2 as SVGAGI. V was shortened by 5 bases and J by 3 bases, with 10 bases between the two germline ends. This CDR3 is built from 13 residues. The CDR3 DNA follows: TGTGCCAGCAGTCATGGGGGGCACACTGAAGCTTTCTTT. It yields the protein CASSHGGHTEAFF.

V gene TRBV7-9 combines with J gene TRBJ1-6; D might be TRBD1 (5 bases). The V gene lost 5 bases and the J gene lost 6 bases, with 8 bases spanning the gap. This CDR3 is built from 13 residues. Germline assignment: CDR1 SEHNR and CDR2 FQNEAQ (reference sequence). The CDR3 loop reads CASSPGTNSPLHF. The CDR3 DNA reads TGTGCCAGCAGCCCCGGGACTAATTCACCCCTCCACTTT. Using reference TRBV7-9 and TRBJ1-6 for the parts outside the CDR3, the full variable domain is DTGVSQNPRHKITKRGQNVTFRCDPISEHNRLYWYRQTLGQGPEFLTYFQNEAQLEKSRLLSDRFSAERPKGSFSTLEIQRTEQGDSAMYLCASSPGTNSPLHFGNGTRLTVT.

In DNA form, the CDR3 reads TGTGCCAGCAGCCAAGACGGGTCGTACTATGGCTACACCTTC. It encodes CASSQDGSYYGYTF. This rearrangement joins TRBV4-2 to TRBJ1-2; the D is unclear. From germline, CDR1 is LGHNA and CDR2 YNFKEQ. The CDR3 extends over 14 amino acids. V lost 0 bases to trimming and J lost 3 bases, with 8 bases between them.